This T cell receptor (beta chain) was identified during a study of a mutant IDH1 vaccine in newly diagnosed glioma. As for the study in general: Beginning 4-6 weeks after radiotherapy alone, or with temozolomide cycles, vaccination took place. Findings and caveats of the study: Researchers report vaccine-induced immune responses in about 94% of patients.

Points on this clone: No antigen is known for it.

The time point: week 47, end of study. Mutant IDH1 20-mer peptide, at 300 ug, made up each vaccine dose, with topical imiquimod. The ends lost 4 bases at V and 2 bases at J; junction bases unmatched: 4. Germline assignment: CDR1 MNHEY and CDR2 SVGAGI. The CDR3 has 14 amino acids. Profiled with immunoSEQ multiplex PCR; TCRdb holds only in-frame clones, not every one. The profile shows about 56,000 clones, about 71% of them singletons. V and J are TRBV6-5 and TRBJ2-7; 8 bases agree with TRBD1. This specimen consisted of PBMCs, obtained from a glioma patient whose treatment included an IDH1 peptide vaccine. The TCR was taken from a man between 50 and 59 years old with glioma. The CDR3 bases are TGTGCCAGCAGTTTGAGGACAGGGCCCTACGAGCAGTACTTC. It is translated as CASSLRTGPYEQYF.